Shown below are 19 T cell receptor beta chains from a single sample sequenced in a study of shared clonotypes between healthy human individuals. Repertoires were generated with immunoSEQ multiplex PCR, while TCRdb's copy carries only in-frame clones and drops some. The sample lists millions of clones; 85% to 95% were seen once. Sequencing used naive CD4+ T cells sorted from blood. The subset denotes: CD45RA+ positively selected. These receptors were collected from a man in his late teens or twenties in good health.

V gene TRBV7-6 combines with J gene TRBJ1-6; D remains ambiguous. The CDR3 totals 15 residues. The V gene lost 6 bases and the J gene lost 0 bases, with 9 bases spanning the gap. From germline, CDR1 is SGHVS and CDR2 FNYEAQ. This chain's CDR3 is CASSPTGSYNSPLHF. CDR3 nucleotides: TGTGCCAGCAGTCCGACCGGCTCCTATAATTCACCCCTCCACTTT.

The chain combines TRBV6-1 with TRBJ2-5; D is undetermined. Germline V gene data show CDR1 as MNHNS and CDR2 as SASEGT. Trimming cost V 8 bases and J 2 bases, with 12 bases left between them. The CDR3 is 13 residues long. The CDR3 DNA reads TGTGCCAGCCTCCGACGGCTTCAAGAGACCCAGTACTTC. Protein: CASLRRLQETQYF.

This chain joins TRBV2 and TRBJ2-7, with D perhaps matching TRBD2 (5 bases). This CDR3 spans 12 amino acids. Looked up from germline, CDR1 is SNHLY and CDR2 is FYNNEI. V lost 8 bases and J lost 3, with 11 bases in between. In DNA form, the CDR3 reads TGTGCCAGCCGTGGAGGATTCTACGAGCAGTACTTC. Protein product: CASRGGFYEQYF. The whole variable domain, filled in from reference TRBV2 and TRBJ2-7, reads EPEVTQTPSHQVTQMGQEVILRCVPISNHLYFYWYRQILGQKVEFLVSFYNNEISEKSEIFDDQFSVERPDGSNFTLKIRSTKLEDSAMYFCASRGGFYEQYFGPGTRLTVT.

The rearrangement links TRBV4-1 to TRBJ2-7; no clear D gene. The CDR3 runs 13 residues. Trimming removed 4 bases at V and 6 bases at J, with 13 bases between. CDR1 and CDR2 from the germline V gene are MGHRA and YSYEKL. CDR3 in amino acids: CASSLLSGSEQYF. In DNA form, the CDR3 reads TGCGCCAGCAGCCTCCTATCCGGAAGCGAGCAGTACTTC.

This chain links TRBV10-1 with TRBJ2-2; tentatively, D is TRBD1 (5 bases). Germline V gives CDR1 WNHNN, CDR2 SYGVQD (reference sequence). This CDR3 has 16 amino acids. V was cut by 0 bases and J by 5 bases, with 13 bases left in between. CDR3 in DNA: TGCGCCAGCAGTGAGTCTGGCAGGGTGATTACCGGGGAGCTGTTTTTT. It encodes CASSESGRVITGELFF.

The DNA for the CDR3 is TGTGCCAGCAGCCCCCCCCACACTAGCGGGGGGGCCCGCGAGCAGTACTTC. This sequence encodes CASSPPHTSGGAREQYF. The chain is built from TRBV27 and TRBJ2-7; 13 bases are shared with TRBD2. The V gene end was trimmed by 6 bases and the J gene end by 6 bases; junction bases not matched to a gene: 14. The CDR3 has 17 amino acids. In germline, CDR1 is MNHEY, CDR2 SMNVEV (reference sequence).

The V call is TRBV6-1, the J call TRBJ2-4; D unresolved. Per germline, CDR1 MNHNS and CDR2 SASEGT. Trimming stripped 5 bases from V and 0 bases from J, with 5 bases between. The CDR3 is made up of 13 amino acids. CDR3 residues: CASSPLAKNIQYF. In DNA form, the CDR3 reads TGTGCCAGCAGTCCCCTAGCCAAAAACATTCAGTACTTC.

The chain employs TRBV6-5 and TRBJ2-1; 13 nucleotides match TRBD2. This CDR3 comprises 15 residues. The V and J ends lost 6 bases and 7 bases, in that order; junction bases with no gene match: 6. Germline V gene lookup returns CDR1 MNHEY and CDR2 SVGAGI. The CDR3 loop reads CASSFGLAGANEQFF. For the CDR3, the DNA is TGTGCCAGCAGCTTCGGACTAGCGGGAGCGAATGAGCAGTTCTTC.

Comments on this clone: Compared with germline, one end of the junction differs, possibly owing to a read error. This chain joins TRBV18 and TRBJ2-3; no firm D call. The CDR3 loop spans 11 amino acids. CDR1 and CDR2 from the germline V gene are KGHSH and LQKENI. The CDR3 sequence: CAGSLSNTQYF. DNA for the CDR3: TGTGCCGGCTCACTCAGCAATACGCAGTATTTT.

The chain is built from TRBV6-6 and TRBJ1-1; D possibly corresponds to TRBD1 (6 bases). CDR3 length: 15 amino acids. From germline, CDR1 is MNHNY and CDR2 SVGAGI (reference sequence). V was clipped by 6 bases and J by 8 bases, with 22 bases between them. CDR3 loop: CASSPSGTSDREAFF. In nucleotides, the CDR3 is TGTGCCAGCAGCCCCTCCGGGACAAGCGATCGGGAAGCTTTCTTT.

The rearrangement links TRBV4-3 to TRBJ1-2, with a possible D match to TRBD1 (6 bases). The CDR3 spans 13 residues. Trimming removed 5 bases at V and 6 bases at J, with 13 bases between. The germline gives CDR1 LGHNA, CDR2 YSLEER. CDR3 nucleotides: TGCGCCAGCAGCGGGGGGCGGGGGAATGGCTACACCTTC. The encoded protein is CASSGGRGNGYTF.

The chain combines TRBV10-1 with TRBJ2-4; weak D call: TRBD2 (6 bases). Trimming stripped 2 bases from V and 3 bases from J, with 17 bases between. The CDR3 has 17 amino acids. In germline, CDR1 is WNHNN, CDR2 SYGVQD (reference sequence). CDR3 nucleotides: TGCGCCAGCAGTGAGGGTTCGGCGGGATTGGGCAAAAACATTCAGTACTTC. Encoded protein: CASSEGSAGLGKNIQYF.

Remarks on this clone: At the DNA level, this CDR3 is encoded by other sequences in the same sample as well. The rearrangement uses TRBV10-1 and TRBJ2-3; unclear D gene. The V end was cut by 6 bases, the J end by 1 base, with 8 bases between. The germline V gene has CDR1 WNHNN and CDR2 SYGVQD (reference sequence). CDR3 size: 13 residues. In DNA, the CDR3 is TGCGCCAGCAGCGTTCGAGGCACAGATACGCAGTATTTT. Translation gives CASSVRGTDTQYF.

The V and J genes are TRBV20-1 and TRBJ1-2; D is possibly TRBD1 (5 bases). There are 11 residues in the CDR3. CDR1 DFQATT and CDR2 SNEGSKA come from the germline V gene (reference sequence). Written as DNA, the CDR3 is TGCATAGGGGCTAGGGCGGATGGCTACACCTTC. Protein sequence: CIGARADGYTF.

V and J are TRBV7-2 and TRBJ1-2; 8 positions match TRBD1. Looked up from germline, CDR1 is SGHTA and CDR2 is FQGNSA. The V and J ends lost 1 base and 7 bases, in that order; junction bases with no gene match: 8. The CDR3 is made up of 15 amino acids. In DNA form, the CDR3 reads TGTGCCAGCAGCTTAGAAACTCAGGGGGCCTCTGGCTACACCTTC. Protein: CASSLETQGASGYTF.

The CDR3 DNA reads as TGTGCCAGCAGTCCCACTCAAAACTATGGCTACACCTTC. Translating it yields CASSPTQNYGYTF. The chain joins TRBV28 to TRBJ1-2; D is ambiguous. The CDR3 totals 13 residues. From germline, CDR1 is MDHEN and CDR2 SYDVKM. V shed 5 bases and J shed 2 bases, with 9 bases lying between them.

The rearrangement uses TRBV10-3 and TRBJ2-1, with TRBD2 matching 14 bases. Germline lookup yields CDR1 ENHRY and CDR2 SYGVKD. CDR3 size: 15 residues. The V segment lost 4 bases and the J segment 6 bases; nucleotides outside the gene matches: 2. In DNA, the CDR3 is TGTGCCATCAGTGCGGGACTAGCGGGAGCCAATGAGCAGTTCTTC. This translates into CAISAGLAGANEQFF.

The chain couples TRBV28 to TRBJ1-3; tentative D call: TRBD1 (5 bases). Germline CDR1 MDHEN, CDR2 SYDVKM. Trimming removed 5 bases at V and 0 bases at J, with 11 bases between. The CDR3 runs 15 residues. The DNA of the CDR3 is TGTGCCAGCAGTCAAGGACATATCTCTGGAAACACCATATATTTT. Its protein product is CASSQGHISGNTIYF. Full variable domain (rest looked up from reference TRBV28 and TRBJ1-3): DVKVTQSSRYLVKRTGEKVFLECVQDMDHENMFWYRQDPGLGLRLIYFSYDVKMKEKGDIPEGYSVSREKKERFSLILESASTNQTSMYLCASSQGHISGNTIYFGEGSWLTVV.

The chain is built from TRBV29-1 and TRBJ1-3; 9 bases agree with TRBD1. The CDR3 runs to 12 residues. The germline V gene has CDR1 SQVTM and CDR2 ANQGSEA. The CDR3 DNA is TGCATTGGACAGGGGTCTGGAAACACCATATATTTT. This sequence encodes CIGQGSGNTIYF.